This T cell receptor (beta chain) was captured in a study of OX40 agonist ivuxolimab in advanced cancers. The study's findings and limits: By week 6 at 0.1 to 3.0 mg/kg, blood CD4+ and CD8+ T cells had expanded clonally.

CDR3 length: 13 amino acids. With 4 bases clipped from V and 5 bases from J, the junction kept 4 bases outside the gene matches. Germline-derived CDR1 and CDR2 are SGHDN and FVKESK. Sequencing was performed with immunoSEQ multiplex PCR; in TCRdb, only in-frame clones are kept and a portion is missing. The data contain fewer than 85,000 clones, approximately 87% of them singletons. Of note for this clone: Its specificity is unknown.

The material sequenced was CD4+ or CD8+ T cells sorted from blood, taken in a trial of the OX40 agonist ivuxolimab. The chain couples TRBV14 to TRBJ1-1, with 7 nucleotides matching TRBD1. This TCR derives from an adult with an advanced solid tumor such as melanoma, head and neck, liver or kidney cancer. The CDR3 region is CASSRQGGTEAFF. Written as DNA, the CDR3 is TGTGCCAGCAGCCGGCAGGGGGGAACTGAAGCTTTCTTT.